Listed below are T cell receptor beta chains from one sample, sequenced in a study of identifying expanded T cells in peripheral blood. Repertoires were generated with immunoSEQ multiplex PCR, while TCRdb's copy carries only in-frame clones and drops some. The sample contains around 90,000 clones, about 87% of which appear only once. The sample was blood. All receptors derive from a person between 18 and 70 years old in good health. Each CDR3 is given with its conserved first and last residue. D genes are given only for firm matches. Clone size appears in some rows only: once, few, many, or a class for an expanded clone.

CDR3nt: TGTGCCAGCAGTGACGGTTTTGGGGGCACAGATACGCAGTATTTT; CDR3aa: CASSDGFGGTDTQYF; v_gene: TRBV28; abundance: -; j_gene: TRBJ2-3; d_gene: -
CDR3nt: TGTGCCAGCAGTTTATTTAGGCGGGGGGGCCATGTAAATGAGCAGTTCTTC; CDR3aa: CASSLFRRGGHVNEQFF; v_gene: TRBV28; abundance: -; j_gene: TRBJ2-1; d_gene: TRBD2
CDR3nt: TGTGCCAGCAGCGCCGGGACAGGGGGCGACGCGACGGGGGAAAAACTGTTTTTT; CDR3aa: CASSAGTGGDATGEKLFF; v_gene: TRBV7-9; abundance: -; j_gene: TRBJ1-4; d_gene: TRBD1
CDR3nt: TGTGCCAGCAGCTTAGCCAGTGAAGGCTACACCTTC; CDR3aa: CASSLASEGYTF; v_gene: TRBV7-9; abundance: -; j_gene: TRBJ1-2; d_gene: -
CDR3nt: TGTGCCAGCGCGATGACAGGGGAAGGGGCCAACGTCCTGACTTTC; CDR3aa: CASAMTGEGANVLTF; v_gene: TRBV6-6; abundance: -; j_gene: TRBJ2-6; d_gene: TRBD1
CDR3nt: TGCGCCAGCAGCTTGGACCCTGGAAGAAGGACTAGCGGTAGCCTCTCCTACAATGAGCAGTTCTTC; CDR3aa: CASSLDPGRRTSGSLSYNEQFF; v_gene: TRBV5-1; abundance: -; j_gene: TRBJ2-1; d_gene: TRBD2
CDR3nt: TGCGCCAGCAGTTCCACCCTACGGCCGTACACTGAAGCTTTCTTT; CDR3aa: CASSSTLRPYTEAFF; v_gene: TRBV5-1; abundance: once; j_gene: TRBJ1-1; d_gene: -
CDR3nt: TGTGCCATCAGTGAGGGGACAGGAAATTTTAATGAAAAACTGTTTTTT; CDR3aa: CAISEGTGNFNEKLFF; v_gene: TRBV10-3; abundance: -; j_gene: TRBJ1-4; d_gene: TRBD1
CDR3nt: TGTGCCAGCTCACCCCCACAGGGGGCCAACACCGGGGAGCTGTTTTTT; CDR3aa: CASSPPQGANTGELFF; v_gene: TRBV18; abundance: -; j_gene: TRBJ2-2; d_gene: TRBD1
CDR3nt: TGTGCCAGCAGTCGGGAGGCACTTTCCGGGGAGCTGTTTTTT; CDR3aa: CASSREALSGELFF; v_gene: TRBV6-1; abundance: once; j_gene: TRBJ2-2; d_gene: TRBD2
CDR3nt: TGTGCCAGCAGCTTGAAGGGCCAAGTCGAGCAGTACTTC; CDR3aa: CASSLKGQVEQYF; v_gene: TRBV5-4; abundance: -; j_gene: TRBJ2-7; d_gene: -
CDR3nt: TGCGCCAGCAGCTTGGTGCCAGGCACAGATACGCAGTATTTT; CDR3aa: CASSLVPGTDTQYF; v_gene: TRBV5-1; abundance: -; j_gene: TRBJ2-3; d_gene: -
CDR3nt: TGCGCCAGCAGCGACACCGGGGAGCTGTTTTTT; CDR3aa: CASSDTGELFF; v_gene: TRBV5-1; abundance: once; j_gene: TRBJ2-2; d_gene: -
CDR3nt: TGCGCCAGCAGCCAAGCCCGAGGTTCCCCATTCACAGATACGCAGTATTTT; CDR3aa: CASSQARGSPFTDTQYF; v_gene: TRBV4-1; abundance: -; j_gene: TRBJ2-3; d_gene: -
CDR3nt: TGTGCCAGCAGCTCACAGGGGAACACTGAAGCTTTCTTT; CDR3aa: CASSSQGNTEAFF; v_gene: TRBV7-9; abundance: -; j_gene: TRBJ1-1; d_gene: -
CDR3nt: TGTGCCAGCAGCGTAGAATCCAGGGCCGCCTACTCCTACGAGCAGTACTTC; CDR3aa: CASSVESRAAYSYEQYF; v_gene: TRBV9; abundance: -; j_gene: TRBJ2-7; d_gene: -
CDR3nt: TGCGCCAGCAGCCCGGGTGGGGGAATCAATCAGCCCCAGCATTTT; CDR3aa: CASSPGGGINQPQHF; v_gene: TRBV5-1; abundance: once; j_gene: TRBJ1-5; d_gene: -
CDR3nt: TGTGCCAGCAGCGCCCTGCTGGGAGGGGACGAGCAGTACTTC; CDR3aa: CASSALLGGDEQYF; v_gene: TRBV6-1; abundance: -; j_gene: TRBJ2-7; d_gene: TRBD2
CDR3nt: TGTGCCAGCAGTTACTCCGGCAGGGGAAACGAAAAACTGTTTTTT; CDR3aa: CASSYSGRGNEKLFF; v_gene: TRBV6-5; abundance: -; j_gene: TRBJ1-4; d_gene: -
CDR3nt: TGTGCCAGCAGCTTATGGGGCTTGAACACTGAAGCTTTCTTT; CDR3aa: CASSLWGLNTEAFF; v_gene: TRBV7-2; abundance: -; j_gene: TRBJ1-1; d_gene: -
CDR3nt: TGTGCCACCAGCGCCCGGAGGGAGGGCCTCAACGAGCAGTACTTC; CDR3aa: CATSARREGLNEQYF; v_gene: TRBV15; abundance: -; j_gene: TRBJ2-7; d_gene: TRBD2
CDR3nt: TGTGCCAGCAGTTCTCCGGGACAGGGCTATGGCTACACCTTC; CDR3aa: CASSSPGQGYGYTF; v_gene: TRBV28; abundance: once; j_gene: TRBJ1-2; d_gene: TRBD1
CDR3nt: TGTGCCAGCACTATTCAAGAGACCCAGTACTTC; CDR3aa: CASTIQETQYF; v_gene: TRBV2; abundance: -; j_gene: TRBJ2-5; d_gene: -
CDR3nt: TGCAGCGTCGCGTCGAGCAATGAGCAGTTCTTC; CDR3aa: CSVASSNEQFF; v_gene: TRBV29-1; abundance: once; j_gene: TRBJ2-1; d_gene: -
CDR3nt: TGCGCCAGCAGCCGCCTCCCGACCGGGGAGGGGGGCACAGATACGCAGTATTTT; CDR3aa: CASSRLPTGEGGTDTQYF; v_gene: TRBV4-1; abundance: once; j_gene: TRBJ2-3; d_gene: -
CDR3nt: TGCGCCAGCAGCTTCCAACCCCAGAGGGACACCGGGGAGCTGTTTTTT; CDR3aa: CASSFQPQRDTGELFF; v_gene: TRBV5-1; abundance: -; j_gene: TRBJ2-2; d_gene: -
CDR3nt: TGTGCCAGCAGCCAAGATGGGGAACTAGCGGGAGGAGAGACCCAGTACTTC; CDR3aa: CASSQDGELAGGETQYF; v_gene: TRBV4-2; abundance: once; j_gene: TRBJ2-5; d_gene: TRBD2
CDR3nt: TGTGCCAGCAGCTTACAATCAGGGGTCACGCAGTATTTT; CDR3aa: CASSLQSGVTQYF; v_gene: TRBV7-3; abundance: -; j_gene: TRBJ2-3; d_gene: -